The 28 T cell receptor beta chains below all came from one sample that was sequenced in a study of CD8 T cells in ankylosing spondylitis. The antigens for these receptors are not known. TCRdb itself ran the 5' RACE reads through MiXCR, one entry per CDR3 protein. The table has about 800,000 distinct CDR3 sequences, about 10% seen once; the top ten hold more than 0.5%. Study results and limitations: Blood of patients with ankylosing spondylitis appeared to be characterized by a TCR beta motif of several highly homologous variants.

Sequencing input: blood, either unsorted or a sorted T cell fraction (not recorded which). The receptors originated from a male donor with ankylosing spondylitis.

The chain uses TRBV7-9 and TRBJ1-4, with D uncertain. Germline CDR1 SEHNR, CDR2 FQNEAQ (reference sequence). The CDR3 runs to 17 residues. Trimming removed 0 bases at V and 2 bases at J, with 13 bases between. This CDR3 reads CASSLAVGAFTNEKLFF. CDR3 DNA: TGTGCCAGCAGCTTAGCGGTCGGCGCCTTCACTAATGAAAAACTGTTTTTT.

This clonotype occurred a few times. This chain connects TRBV29-1 to TRBJ2-5, with D perhaps TRBD2 (6 bases). With 5 bases removed from V and 4 bases from J, the gap between germline ends came to 14 bases. The CDR3 consists of 13 residues. Germline CDR1 SQVTM, CDR2 ANQGSEA. DNA for the CDR3: TGCAGCGTTACGGGACCGGAGGGAGAGACCCAGTACTTC. It yields the protein CSVTGPEGETQYF.

In nucleotides, the CDR3 is TGTGCCAGCAGAGGTAGAGGGGCGATGGGAACTGAAGCTTTCTTT. This encodes CASRGRGAMGTEAFF. This rearrangement joins TRBV7-2 to TRBJ1-1; D possibly corresponds to TRBD1 (5 bases). The CDR3 consists of 15 residues. CDR1 and CDR2 (germline): SGHTA, FQGNSA. Trimming took 6 bases from V and 5 from J, leaving 19 bases between them.

This CDR3 is CASSQEPGQGNQYF. DNA for the CDR3: TGCGCCAGCAGCCAAGAGCCGGGCCAGGGCAATCAGTACTTC. The rearrangement uses TRBV4-3 and TRBJ2-7; D might be TRBD1 (5 bases). CDR1 and CDR2 from the germline V gene are LGHNA and YSLEER. There are 14 residues in the CDR3. V lost 0 bases and J lost 10, with 16 bases in between.

The chain joins TRBV7-9 to TRBJ2-7; tentatively, D is TRBD1 or TRBD2 (6 bases each). The length of the CDR3 is 15 residues. The germline CDR1 and CDR2 sequences are SEHNR and FQNEAQ (reference sequence). With 4 bases removed from V and 5 bases from J, the gap between germline ends came to 18 bases. The CDR3 region has the DNA TGTGCCAGCAGCTGGGGACTGGGGGCGATCAACGAGCAGTACTTC. Encoded protein: CASSWGLGAINEQYF.

The chain links TRBV10-2 to TRBJ1-3; the match to TRBD1 covers 7 bases. The CDR3 covers 13 residues. Looked up from germline, CDR1 is WSHSY and CDR2 is SAAADI. V was clipped by 8 bases and J by 3 bases; unmatched bases: 4. The CDR3 DNA reads TGCGCCAGCGGATGGGACAGTGGAAACACCATATATTTT. Translated: CASGWDSGNTIYF.

This clonotype has at least ten counts. The gene calls are TRBV6-1 and TRBJ1-2; D uncertain. Germline values: CDR1 MNHNS, CDR2 SASEGT. CDR3 length: 17 amino acids. V shed 6 bases and J shed 0 bases, with 20 bases lying between them. CDR3 sequence: CASSNVHLPKANYGYTF. The CDR3 region has the DNA TGTGCCAGCAGCAACGTACACCTACCAAAAGCTAACTATGGCTACACCTTC.

The sample holds many counts of this clonotype. The rearrangement uses TRBV20-1 and TRBJ2-5, with 12 bases fitting TRBD2. This CDR3 has 14 amino acids. Germline CDR1 DFQATT, CDR2 SNEGSKA (reference sequence). After removal of 4 bases from V and 5 bases from J, the junction contained 5 bases not matched to a gene. CDR3 DNA sequence: TGCAGTGCTAACGGACTAGCGGGATGGGAGACCCAGTACTTC. This gives the protein CSANGLAGWETQYF.

This clonotype appeared a few times. This chain uses TRBV20-1 with TRBJ2-1; the D gene is possibly TRBD1 (6 bases). Germline loops: CDR1 DFQATT, CDR2 SNEGSKA (reference sequence). This CDR3 has 13 residues. Trimming pared 1 base from V and 6 bases from J, leaving 10 bases between. CDR3 nucleotides: TGCAGTGCTAGAGGTTCAGGGGCCAATGAGCAGTTCTTC. This codes for CSARGSGANEQFF.

This clonotype appeared a few times. This rearrangement joins TRBV24-1 to TRBJ1-2; TRBD1 agrees at 9 bases. The ends lost 9 bases at V and 6 bases at J; junction bases unmatched: 13. Germline V gene lookup returns CDR1 KGHDR and CDR2 SFDVKD. CDR3 length: 15 amino acids. The CDR3 sequence is CATSTTGTGTNGYTF. DNA for the CDR3: TGTGCCACCTCAACAACCGGGACAGGGACCAATGGCTACACCTTC.

This clonotype was seen at least ten times. The chain carries TRBV21-1 and TRBJ2-5; TRBD1 is the table's D call, not checked against the DNA. TRBV21-1 is a documented pseudogene. The CDR3 sequence is 15 residues long. The CDR3 DNA reads TGTGCCAGCAGCAAAGGGACAGGGTTATCGGAGACCCAGTACTTC. Its translation is CASSKGTGLSETQYF.

This chain joins TRBV18 and TRBJ2-3, with 12 bases identical to TRBD2. V trimming: 2 bases; J trimming: 0 bases; junction bases outside the gene matches: 15. There are 21 residues in the CDR3. Per germline, CDR1 KGHSH and CDR2 LQKENI. In DNA, the CDR3 is TGTGCCAGCTCACCAAGTCGAGGGACTAGCGGGCCTTCTTCTAGCACAGATACGCAGTATTTT. Encoded protein: CASSPSRGTSGPSSSTDTQYF.

The V and J genes are TRBV25-1 and TRBJ2-7, with 9 bases lining up with TRBD2. The CDR3 consists of 16 residues. Germline-derived CDR1 and CDR2 are MGHDK and SYGVNS. With 1 base clipped from V and 1 base from J, the junction kept 5 bases outside the gene matches. CDR3 in DNA: TGTGCCAGCAGTGAATTTGCGGGAGGGGATTCCTACGAGCAGTACTTC. Translation gives CASSEFAGGDSYEQYF.

In its sample, this clonotype was seen a few times. The V gene is TRBV2, the J gene TRBJ1-1; D remains ambiguous. V was cut by 7 bases and J by 0 bases, with 9 bases left in between. The CDR3 runs 13 residues. Germline CDR1 and CDR2: SNHLY and FYNNEI. The CDR3 nucleotides read TGTGCCAGCATGCTTGATATGAACACTGAAGCTTTCTTT. This translates into CASMLDMNTEAFF.

This clonotype has more than one count but fewer than ten. This rearrangement joins TRBV12-3 or TRBV12-4 to TRBJ2-1; D is uncertain. This CDR3 is built from 17 residues. The V gene lost 5 bases and the J gene lost 5 bases, with 22 bases spanning the gap. As DNA, the CDR3 is TGTGCCAGCAGTGCCAGACGAGGATTATTTGGGGACAATGAGCAGTTCTTC. Translation gives CASSARRGLFGDNEQFF.

A word on this clonotype: The junction and the germline gene differ at one end; a read error may be behind it. This chain joins TRBV6-6 and TRBJ2-7; TRBD2 aligns across 7 bases. From germline, CDR1 is MNHNY and CDR2 SVGAGI (reference sequence). The CDR3 has 12 amino acids. The CDR3 DNA reads TGCGCCAGCACCTTCAGGGAGGGCGAGCAGTACTTC. This sequence encodes CASTFREGEQYF.

This clonotype showed up many times. The chain recombines TRBV5-1 with TRBJ2-7; no firm D call. The CDR3 is made up of 14 amino acids. Germline CDR1 SGHRS, CDR2 YFSETQ. V was clipped by 0 bases and J by 5 bases, with 12 bases between them. The CDR3 region is CASSLGRSLHEQYF. The CDR3 nucleotides read TGCGCCAGCAGCTTGGGTCGCTCCCTCCACGAGCAGTACTTC.

The chain carries TRBV10-3 and TRBJ1-4; D possibly corresponds to TRBD1 (5 bases). The CDR3 runs to 14 residues. The germline CDR1 and CDR2 sequences are ENHRY and SYGVKD. V shed 10 bases and J shed 3 bases, with 15 bases lying between them. For the CDR3, the DNA is TGTGCCACCAGCCGGGGGACCTCTAATGAAAAACTGTTTTTT. Its protein product is CATSRGTSNEKLFF.

The chain employs TRBV6-2 or TRBV6-3 and TRBJ2-5; TRBD1 or TRBD2 may be the D gene (6 bases each). Looked up from germline, CDR1 is MNHEY and CDR2 is SVGEGT. V lost 0 bases and J lost 5, with 10 bases in between. The CDR3 runs to 14 residues. The CDR3 protein is CASSYSAGGETQYF. Here the CDR3 DNA reads TGTGCCAGCAGTTACTCCGCCGGGGGCGAGACCCAGTACTTC.

This clonotype was counted at least ten times. This chain connects TRBV20-1 to TRBJ2-7; D gene unclear. Deletions cut 0 bases from V and 2 bases from J, with 8 bases between. The CDR3 sequence is 13 residues long. Looked up from germline, CDR1 is DFQATT and CDR2 is SNEGSKA (reference sequence). This chain's CDR3 is CSAREFPAYEQYF. CDR3 nucleotides: TGCAGTGCTAGAGAATTCCCGGCCTACGAGCAGTACTTC.

CDR3 DNA: TGTGCCAGCAGGCCAAGCGGAGCCGCGGGCGAGCAGTACTTC. Translated: CASRPSGAAGEQYF. The genes are TRBV6-2 or TRBV6-3 and TRBJ2-7; D is possibly TRBD2 (5 bases). The length of the CDR3 is 14 residues. Trimming shortened V by 6 bases and J by 6 bases, and 18 bases separated the two germline ends. Germline-derived CDR1 and CDR2 are MNHEY and SVGEGT.

As concerns this clonotype: One end of the junction does not line up with germline, which may come from a read error. The genes are TRBV20-1 and TRBJ1-5, with a tentative D call TRBD1 (5 bases). Germline CDR1 DFQATT, CDR2 SNEGSKA (reference sequence). CDR3 length: 17 residues. The CDR3 region is CCASGQGQENSNQPQHF. The CDR3 bases are TGCTGTGCTAGTGGGCAGGGCCAGGAGAATAGCAATCAGCCCCAGCATTTT.

This clonotype was recorded a few times. V and J are TRBV20-1 and TRBJ1-5; D remains unclear. This CDR3 has 12 amino acids. CDR1 DFQATT and CDR2 SNEGSKA come from the germline V gene (reference sequence). The V and J ends lost 3 bases and 6 bases respectively, with 9 bases between them. This chain's CDR3 is CSASIMGQPQHF. The CDR3 DNA sequence: TGCAGTGCTAGTATTATGGGTCAGCCCCAGCATTTT.

This clonotype was picked up a small number of times. J is TRBJ2-1 and V is TRBV20-1; 7 bases are a match to TRBD2. J was trimmed by 4 bases and V by 3 bases; bases with no gene match: 6. CDR1 DFQATT and CDR2 SNEGSKA come from the germline V gene (reference sequence). The CDR3 extends over 14 amino acids. CDR3 sequence reads: CSARPSGIYNEQFF. The DNA of the CDR3 is TGCAGTGCTAGGCCCAGCGGGATTTACAATGAGCAGTTCTTC.

The chain joins TRBV20-1 to TRBJ2-5; 9 nucleotides agree with TRBD1. The J segment lost 4 bases and the V segment lost 5 bases, leaving 5 bases of the junction unmatched. Germline CDR1 DFQATT, CDR2 SNEGSKA (reference sequence). There are 13 residues in the CDR3. The DNA of the CDR3 is TGCAGTGCTCCGAACAGGGGGCGAGAGACCCAGTACTTC. Its protein is CSAPNRGRETQYF.

This clonotype showed up just a few times. This sequence joins TRBV14 and TRBJ2-7; TRBD1 agrees at 8 bases. The CDR3 contains 16 residues. Unmatched junction bases numbered 13, after V lost 5 bases and J lost 4 bases. Germline V gene lookup returns CDR1 SGHDN and CDR2 FVKESK. As DNA, the CDR3 is TGTGCCAGCAGCTCGCTCCAGGGGGCCCTCTCTTACGAGCAGTACTTC. It encodes CASSSLQGALSYEQYF. Full variable domain (outside the CDR3, taken from reference TRBV14 and TRBJ2-7): EAGVTQFPSHSVIEKGQTVTLRCDPISGHDNLYWYRRVMGKEIKFLLHFVKESKQDESGMPNNRFLAERTGGTYSTLKVQPAELEDSGVYFCASSSLQGALSYEQYFGPGTRLTVT.

As regards this clonotype: A much larger clone lies one base from this, so it may be a read error. The chain carries TRBV10-3 and TRBJ1-2; D ambiguous. Germline V lookup: CDR1 ENHRY, CDR2 SYGVKD. Trimming removed 6 bases from V and 4 bases from J, with 9 bases in between. CDR3 length: 12 amino acids. The CDR3 region is CAISHDTYGYTF. The CDR3 bases are TGTGCCATCAGCCACGACACCTATGGCTACACCTTC.

This clonotype turned up a few times. The chain joins TRBV9 to TRBJ2-7; D is unresolved. This CDR3 has 15 residues. V dropped 1 base and J dropped 1 base, with 12 bases sitting between them. Germline CDR1 reads SGDLS; CDR2 reads YYNGEE. The DNA for the CDR3 is TGTGCCAGCAGCGTATCTATAGAAGGTTCCTACGAGCAGTACTTC. This sequence encodes CASSVSIEGSYEQYF.